This T cell receptor (beta chain) was obtained from a study of cytomegalovirus exposure and HLA in healthy donors. The PCR had 60 Vbeta and 13 Jbeta primers. Some clones are missing from TCRdb's copy, which holds only in-frame ones; the method was immunoSEQ multiplex PCR. Here the sample spans about 210,000 clones, 82% being singletons. The CDR3 spans 15 residues. Germline-derived CDR1 and CDR2 are SNHLY and FYNNEI. V lost 3 bases and J lost 2, with 13 bases in between. The source is a man aged 35 to 55 in good health and CMV-seropositive. The specimen was PBMCs. The chain uses TRBV2 and TRBJ1-1, with D unclear. CDR3 loop: CASSDGWTLNTEAFF. In DNA, the CDR3 is TGTGCCAGCAGTGACGGGTGGACTTTAAACACTGAAGCTTTCTTT.